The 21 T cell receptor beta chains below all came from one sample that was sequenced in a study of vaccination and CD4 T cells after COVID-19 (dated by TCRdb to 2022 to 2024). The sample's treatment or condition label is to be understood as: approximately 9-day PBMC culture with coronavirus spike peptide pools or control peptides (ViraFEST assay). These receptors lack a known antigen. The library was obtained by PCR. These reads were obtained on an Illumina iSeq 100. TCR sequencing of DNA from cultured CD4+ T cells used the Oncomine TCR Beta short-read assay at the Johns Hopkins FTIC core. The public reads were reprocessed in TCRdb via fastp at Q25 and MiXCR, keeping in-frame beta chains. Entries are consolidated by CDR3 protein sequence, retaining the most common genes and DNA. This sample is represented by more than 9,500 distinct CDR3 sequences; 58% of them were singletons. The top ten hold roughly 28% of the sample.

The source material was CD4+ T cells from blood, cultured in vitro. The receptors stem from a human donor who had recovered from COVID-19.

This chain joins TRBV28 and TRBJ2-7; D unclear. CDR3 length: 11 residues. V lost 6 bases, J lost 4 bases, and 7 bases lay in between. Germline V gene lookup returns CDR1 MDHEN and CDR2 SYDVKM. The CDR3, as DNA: TGTGCCAGCAGACGCCTTTACGAGCAGTACTTC. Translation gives CASRRLYEQYF.

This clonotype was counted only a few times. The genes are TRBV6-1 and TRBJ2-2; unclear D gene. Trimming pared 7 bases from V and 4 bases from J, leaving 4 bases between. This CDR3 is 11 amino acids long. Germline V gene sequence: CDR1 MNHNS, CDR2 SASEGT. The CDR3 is CASTLTGELFF. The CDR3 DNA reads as TGTGCCAGCACTCTCACCGGGGAGCTGTTTTTT.

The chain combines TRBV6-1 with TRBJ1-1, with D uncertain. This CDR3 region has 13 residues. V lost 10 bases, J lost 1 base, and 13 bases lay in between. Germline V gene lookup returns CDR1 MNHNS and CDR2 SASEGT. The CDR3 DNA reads TGTGCCACCACCTTCGCGGGGAACACTGAAGCTTTCTTT. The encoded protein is CATTFAGNTEAFF.

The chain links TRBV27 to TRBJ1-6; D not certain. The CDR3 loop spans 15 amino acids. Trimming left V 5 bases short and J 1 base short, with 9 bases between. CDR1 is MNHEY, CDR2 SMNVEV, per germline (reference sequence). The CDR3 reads CASSPRASYNSPLHF. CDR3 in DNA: TGTGCCAGCAGTCCCCGGGCGTCCTATAATTCACCCCTCCACTTT.

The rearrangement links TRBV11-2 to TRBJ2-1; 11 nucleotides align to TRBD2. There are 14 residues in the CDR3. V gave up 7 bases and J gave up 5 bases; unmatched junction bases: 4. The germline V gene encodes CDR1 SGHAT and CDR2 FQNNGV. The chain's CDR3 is CASNRLAGHNEQFF. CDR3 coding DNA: TGTGCCAGCAACCGACTAGCGGGGCACAATGAGCAGTTCTTC.

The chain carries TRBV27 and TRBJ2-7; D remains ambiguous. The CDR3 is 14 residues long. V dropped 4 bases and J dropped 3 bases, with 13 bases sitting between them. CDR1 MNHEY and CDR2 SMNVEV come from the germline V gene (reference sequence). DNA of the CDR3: TGTGCCAGCAGTTCTACCGTATTAGGCTACGAGCAGTACTTC. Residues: CASSSTVLGYEQYF.

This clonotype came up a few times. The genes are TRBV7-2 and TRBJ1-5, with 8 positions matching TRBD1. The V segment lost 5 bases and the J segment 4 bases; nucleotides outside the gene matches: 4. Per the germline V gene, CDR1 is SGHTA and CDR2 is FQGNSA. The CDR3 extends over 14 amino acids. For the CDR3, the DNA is TGTGCCAGCAGCAAAGGACAGGGTAATCAGCCCCAGCATTTT. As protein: CASSKGQGNQPQHF. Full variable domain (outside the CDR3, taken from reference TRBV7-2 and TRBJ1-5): GAGVSQSPSNKVTEKGKDVELRCDPISGHTALYWYRQSLGQGLEFLIYFQGNSAPDKSGLPSDRFSAERTGGSVSTLTIQRTQQEDSAVYLCASSKGQGNQPQHFGDGTRLSIL.

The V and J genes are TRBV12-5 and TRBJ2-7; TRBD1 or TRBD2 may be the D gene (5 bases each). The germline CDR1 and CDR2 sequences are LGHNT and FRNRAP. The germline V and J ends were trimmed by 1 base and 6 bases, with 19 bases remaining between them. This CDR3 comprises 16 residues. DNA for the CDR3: TGTGCTAGTGGTTTGGACAGAGGGGTCTCGCCGGGCGAGCAGTACTTC. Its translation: CASGLDRGVSPGEQYF.

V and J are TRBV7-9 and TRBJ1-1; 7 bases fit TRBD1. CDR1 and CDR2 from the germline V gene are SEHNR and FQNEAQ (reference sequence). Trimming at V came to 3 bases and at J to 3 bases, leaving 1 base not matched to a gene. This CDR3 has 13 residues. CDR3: CASSLGQHTEAFF. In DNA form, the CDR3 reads TGTGCCAGCAGCTTGGGACAGCACACTGAAGCTTTCTTT.

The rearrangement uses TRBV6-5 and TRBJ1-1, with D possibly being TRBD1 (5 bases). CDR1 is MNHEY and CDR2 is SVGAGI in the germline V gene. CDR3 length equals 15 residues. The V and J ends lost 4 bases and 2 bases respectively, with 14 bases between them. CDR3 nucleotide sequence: TGTGCCAGCAGTTCAGGGACCGGGGAAAACACTGAAGCTTTCTTT. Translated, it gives CASSSGTGENTEAFF.

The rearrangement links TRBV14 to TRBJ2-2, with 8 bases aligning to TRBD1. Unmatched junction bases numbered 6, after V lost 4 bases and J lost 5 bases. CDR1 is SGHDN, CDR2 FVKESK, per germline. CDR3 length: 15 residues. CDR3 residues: CASSRQGLRTGELFF. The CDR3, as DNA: TGTGCCAGCAGCCGACAGGGGTTGAGAACCGGGGAGCTGTTTTTT.

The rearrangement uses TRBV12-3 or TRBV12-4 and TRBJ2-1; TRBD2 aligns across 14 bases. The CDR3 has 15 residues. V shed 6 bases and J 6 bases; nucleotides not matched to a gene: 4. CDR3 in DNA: TGTGCCAGCAGCCTAGGACTAGCGGGGGGCAATGAGCAGTTCTTC. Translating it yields CASSLGLAGGNEQFF.

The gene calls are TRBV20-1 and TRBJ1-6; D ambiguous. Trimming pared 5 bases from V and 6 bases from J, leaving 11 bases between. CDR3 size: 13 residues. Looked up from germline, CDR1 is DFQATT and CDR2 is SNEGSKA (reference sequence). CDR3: CSARELGNSPLHF. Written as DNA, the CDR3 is TGCAGTGCTCGCGAGTTGGGTAATTCACCCCTCCACTTT.

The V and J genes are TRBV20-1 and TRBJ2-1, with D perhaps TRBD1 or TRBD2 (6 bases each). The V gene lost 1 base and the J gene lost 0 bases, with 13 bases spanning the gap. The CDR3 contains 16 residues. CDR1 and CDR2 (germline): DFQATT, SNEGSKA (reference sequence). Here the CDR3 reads CSARASGGRSYNEQFF. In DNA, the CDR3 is TGCAGTGCTAGAGCTTCCGGGGGCCGCTCCTACAATGAGCAGTTCTTC.

CDR3 region: CASSPTGQGTDTQYF. The DNA of the CDR3 is TGTGCCAGCAGTCCAACCGGGCAGGGCACAGATACGCAGTATTTT. V and J are TRBV5-6 and TRBJ2-3; no firm D call. This CDR3 region has 15 residues. Germline values: CDR1 SGHDT, CDR2 YYEEEE. Deletions cut 5 bases from V and 1 base from J, with 14 bases between.

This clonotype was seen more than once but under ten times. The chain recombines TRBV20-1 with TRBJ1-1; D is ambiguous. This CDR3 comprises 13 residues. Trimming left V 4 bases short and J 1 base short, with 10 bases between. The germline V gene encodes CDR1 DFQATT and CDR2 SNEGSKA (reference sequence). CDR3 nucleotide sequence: TGCAGTGCTATGAAGGTGAGGAACACTGAAGCTTTCTTT. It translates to CSAMKVRNTEAFF.

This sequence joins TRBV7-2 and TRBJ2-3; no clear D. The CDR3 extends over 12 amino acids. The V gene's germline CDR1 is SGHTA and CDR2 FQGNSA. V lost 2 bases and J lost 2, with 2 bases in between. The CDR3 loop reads CASSLPTDTQYF. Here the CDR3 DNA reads TGTGCCAGCAGCTTACCCACAGATACGCAGTATTTT.

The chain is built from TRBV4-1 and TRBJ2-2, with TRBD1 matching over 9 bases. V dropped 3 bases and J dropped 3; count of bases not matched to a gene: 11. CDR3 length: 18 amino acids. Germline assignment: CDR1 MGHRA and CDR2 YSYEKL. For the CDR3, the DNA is TGCGCCAGCAGCCACTTCACAGGGGGCGAAGGGCACACCGGGGAGCTGTTTTTT. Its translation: CASSHFTGGEGHTGELFF.

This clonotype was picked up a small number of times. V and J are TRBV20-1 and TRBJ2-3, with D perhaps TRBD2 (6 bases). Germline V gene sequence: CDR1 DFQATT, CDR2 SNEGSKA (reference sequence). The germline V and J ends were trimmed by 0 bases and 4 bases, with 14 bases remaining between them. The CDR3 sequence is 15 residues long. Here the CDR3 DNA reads TGCAGTGCTAGAGATCCAGCGGGCCCTTCAGATACGCAGTATTTT. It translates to CSARDPAGPSDTQYF.

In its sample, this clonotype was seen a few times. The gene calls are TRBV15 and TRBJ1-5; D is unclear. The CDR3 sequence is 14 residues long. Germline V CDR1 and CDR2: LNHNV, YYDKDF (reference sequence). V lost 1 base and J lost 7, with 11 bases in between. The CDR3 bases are TGTGCCACCAGCAGAGGGGAGGGAGGACAGCCCCAGCATTTT. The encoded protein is CATSRGEGGQPQHF.

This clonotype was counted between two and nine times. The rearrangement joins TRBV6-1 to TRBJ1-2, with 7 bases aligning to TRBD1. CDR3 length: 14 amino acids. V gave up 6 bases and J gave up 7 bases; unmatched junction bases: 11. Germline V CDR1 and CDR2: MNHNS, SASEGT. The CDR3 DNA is TGTGCCAGCAGCCGGGACAGCCAACGTGGTGGCTACACCTTC. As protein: CASSRDSQRGGYTF.